These 18 T cell receptor beta chains were sequenced from one sample in a study of blood T cells in healthy people across ages. It was with a sample-barcoded 5' primer and a J-beta primer mix that a second PCR of roughly 7 to 12 cycles was run. MiXCR, applied by TCRdb to the 5' RACE reads, yields one record per CDR3 protein. Of around 1,900,000 distinct CDR3 sequences in the sample, about 39% were seen once. The sequencing input was blood. The origin of the receptors is a human donor in good health.

Only a few counts were recorded for this clonotype. The rearrangement joins TRBV4-3 to TRBJ2-2, with 9 bases fitting TRBD2. Germline V CDR1 and CDR2: LGHNA, YSLEER. The CDR3 covers 17 residues. After removal of 1 base from V and 0 bases from J, the junction contained 3 bases not matched to a gene. This CDR3 reads CASSQGSGGPNTGELFF. The CDR3 DNA sequence: TGCGCCAGCAGCCAAGGTAGCGGGGGACCGAACACCGGGGAGCTGTTTTTT.

The chain joins TRBV28 to TRBJ2-7; 8 bases fit TRBD1. V dropped 5 bases and J dropped 2; count of bases not matched to a gene: 8. CDR3 length: 15 residues. CDR1 MDHEN and CDR2 SYDVKM come from the germline V gene. CDR3 DNA sequence: TGTGCCAGCAGTCGCGGGACAGGTAAAACCTACGAGCAGTACTTC. The encoded protein is CASSRGTGKTYEQYF.

A few counts support this clonotype. J is TRBJ2-5 and V is TRBV6-2 or TRBV6-3, with 12 bases lining up with TRBD1. Trimming removed 5 bases from V and 7 bases from J; junction bases left unmatched: 17. This CDR3 comprises 18 residues. The germline V gene encodes CDR1 MNHEY and CDR2 SVGEGT. The CDR3 protein is CASSPTPISGTGGRTQYF. DNA of the CDR3: TGTGCCAGCAGTCCAACTCCGATATCCGGGACAGGGGGCCGGACCCAGTACTTC.

The sample holds a few counts of this clonotype. The rearrangement uses TRBV20-1 and TRBJ1-2; 10 bases are a match to TRBD1. With 4 bases clipped from V and 3 bases from J, the junction kept 5 bases outside the gene matches. Germline V gene data show CDR1 as DFQATT and CDR2 as SNEGSKA (reference sequence). The CDR3 loop spans 14 amino acids. The CDR3 spells CSAKPGTGDYGYTF. CDR3 sequence (DNA): TGCAGTGCTAAACCGGGGACAGGGGACTATGGCTACACCTTC.

In its sample, this clonotype was seen a few times. The gene calls are TRBV4-3 and TRBJ2-1, with D unclear. The germline V and J ends were trimmed by 0 bases and 0 bases, with 12 bases remaining between them. Germline V gene lookup returns CDR1 LGHNA and CDR2 YSLEER. The CDR3 loop spans 17 amino acids. The CDR3 nucleotides are TGCGCCAGCAGCCAAGAGTGGTCCGGATTCTCCTACAATGAGCAGTTCTTC. Residues: CASSQEWSGFSYNEQFF.

This clonotype was found a few times. The V call is TRBV6-5, the J call TRBJ2-3, with a possible D match to TRBD2 (5 bases). This CDR3 is 15 amino acids long. V lost 8 bases, J lost 5 bases, and 20 bases lay in between. CDR1 and CDR2 (germline): MNHEY, SVGAGI. The CDR3: CASRGSRSRLDTQYF. CDR3 nucleotides: TGTGCCAGCCGGGGAAGCCGGAGTAGGCTAGATACGCAGTATTTT.

This clonotype was observed a few times. The J gene is TRBJ2-3, the V gene TRBV6-6, with D hard to call. The CDR3 has 13 residues. Trimming removed 0 bases from V and 6 bases from J, with 7 bases in between. Germline V gene data show CDR1 as MNHNY and CDR2 as SVGAGI (reference sequence). The CDR3 loop is CASSYSRFDTQYF. CDR3 coding DNA: TGTGCCAGCAGTTACTCGCGATTTGATACGCAGTATTTT.

In its sample, this clonotype was seen once. This chain joins TRBV29-1 and TRBJ2-3, with 7 bases matching TRBD1. Germline CDR1 is SQVTM and CDR2 is ANQGSEA. The J segment lost 1 base and the V segment lost 4 bases, leaving 5 bases of the junction unmatched. CDR3 length: 14 amino acids. The CDR3 region has the DNA TGCAGCGTTGCAGGGGGTATGGGCACAGATACGCAGTATTTT. This codes for CSVAGGMGTDTQYF.

The rearrangement uses TRBV5-1 and TRBJ2-1; the match to TRBD2 covers 9 bases. Germline V gene data show CDR1 as SGHRS and CDR2 as YFSETQ. J gave up 7 bases and V 0 bases, and 5 bases lay outside the gene matches. There are 15 residues in the CDR3. The CDR3 bases are TGCGCCAGCAGCTTGGTAGCGGGGGAGGAGAATGAGCAGTTCTTC. This encodes CASSLVAGEENEQFF.

The V gene is TRBV24-1, the J gene TRBJ2-5; D unclear. This CDR3 contains 15 residues. Trimming took 5 bases from V and 3 from J, leaving 15 bases between them. The V gene's germline CDR1 is KGHDR and CDR2 SFDVKD. As DNA, the CDR3 is TGTGCCACCAGTGTGGGCAGCCCGGAAGAAGAGACCCAGTACTTC. Protein: CATSVGSPEEETQYF.

The V and J genes are TRBV27 and TRBJ2-7; 10 bases agree with TRBD1. This CDR3 contains 15 residues. Germline assignment: CDR1 MNHEY and CDR2 SMNVEV (reference sequence). J gave up 3 bases and V 5 bases, and 7 bases lay outside the gene matches. The CDR3 spells CASSISGTGVYEQYF. DNA for the CDR3: TGTGCCAGCAGTATCTCCGGGACAGGGGTCTACGAGCAGTACTTC.

Regarding this clonotype: At one of its ends the junction is not consistent with the germline gene, which may arise from a read error. The V call is TRBV10-3, the J call TRBJ2-4; D unclear. This CDR3 is built from 13 residues. Germline V lookup: CDR1 ENHRY, CDR2 SYGVKD. CDR3 nucleotides: TGTGCCATCAGTGGACTTTCCAAAAACAGTCAGTACTTC. As protein: CAISGLSKNSQYF.

The rearrangement uses TRBV25-1 and TRBJ2-2; possibly TRBD1 for D (6 bases). From germline, CDR1 is MGHDK and CDR2 SYGVNS. This CDR3 is 14 amino acids long. Trimming stripped 6 bases from V and 3 bases from J, with 11 bases between. CDR3 sequence (DNA): TGTGCCAGCAGAGACACAGGGTACACCGGGGAGCTGTTTTTT. Translated, it gives CASRDTGYTGELFF.

The sample holds a few counts of this clonotype. J is TRBJ1-6 and V is TRBV7-9; D gene ambiguous. V lost 4 bases to trimming and J lost 6 bases, with 10 bases between them. CDR3 length equals 14 residues. In germline, CDR1 is SEHNR, CDR2 FQNEAQ (reference sequence). The CDR3 nucleotides read TGTGCCAGCAGCTCCCCCCGGATTAATTCACCCCTCCACTTT. It yields the protein CASSSPRINSPLHF.

The rearrangement links TRBV19 to TRBJ1-2; D might be TRBD1 (6 bases). This CDR3 is built from 13 residues. Trimming cost V 7 bases and J 6 bases, with 15 bases left between them. Germline lookup yields CDR1 LNHDA and CDR2 SQIVND (reference sequence). The chain's CDR3 is CASTMGAPDGYTF. The CDR3 bases are TGTGCCAGTACTATGGGGGCCCCGGATGGCTACACCTTC.

This clonotype came up a few times. The CDR3 nucleotides read TGTGCCAGCAGTTTAGGGGGGAGGCCAGGGCTTTACTACGAGCAGTACTTC. Amino acid sequence: CASSLGGRPGLYYEQYF. The rearrangement uses TRBV27 and TRBJ2-7; D is perhaps TRBD2 (6 bases). V lost 2 bases, J lost 3 bases, and 20 bases lay in between. The CDR3 totals 17 residues. CDR1 and CDR2 from the germline V gene are MNHEY and SMNVEV (reference sequence).

This clonotype was found a few times. This rearrangement joins TRBV7-2 to TRBJ2-4, with D hard to call. Trimming pared 5 bases from V and 13 bases from J, leaving 15 bases between. This CDR3 is built from 12 residues. Per the germline V gene, CDR1 is SGHTA and CDR2 is FQGNSA. In DNA, the CDR3 is TGTGCCAGCAGCCTTTCGAACTTAGGGCAGTACTTC. It codes for CASSLSNLGQYF.

This clonotype has a handful of counts. This chain joins TRBV5-1 and TRBJ2-3; D gene ambiguous. V was trimmed by 5 bases and J by 2 bases, leaving 15 bases between them. Germline CDR1 and CDR2: SGHRS and YFSETQ. The CDR3 sequence is 15 residues long. The CDR3 loop reads CASRLVWLPTDTQYF. Here the CDR3 DNA reads TGCGCCAGCAGATTAGTGTGGCTTCCCACAGATACGCAGTATTTT.